This TCR beta chain derives from a study of CD8 T cells in Susac syndrome (dated by TCRdb to the late 2010s). Regarding the research as a whole: Repertoire sequencing was used to test whether CD8+ T cell activation and differentiation in Susac syndrome was antigen driven. The clonality of the CD8+ T cell repertoire was compared across more than 9 healthy donors, roughly 14 Susac syndrome patients and under 18 multiple sclerosis patients.

What the research found in general, with its limitations: The TCR sequencing and HLA analysis was acknowledged to have included a relatively small number of individuals.

Peripheral blood CD8+ and CD4+ T cells from healthy donors, Susac syndrome patients and multiple sclerosis patients were profiled by high-throughput TCR beta sequencing. The multiple sclerosis controls were treatment-naive patients whose relapsing-remitting disease, either stable or active, fulfilled the revised McDonald criteria. Bulk CD8+ and CD4+ T cells were purified by magnetic negative isolation, while CD8+ TEMRA cells were enriched using FACS. Blood was drawn into EDTA tubes, processed within 24 hours, and PBMCs were isolated by density gradient centrifugation. PBMCs intended for TCR sequencing were cryopreserved in liquid nitrogen and thawed later in a water bath at 37 degrees C. The sorted or isolated CD4+, CD8+ and CD8+ TEMRA cells reached a purity of at least 90%. V and J lose 3 bases and 1 base, and a span of 13 bases separates them. From the germline V gene, CDR1 is MRHNA and CDR2 is SNTAGT. The CDR3 goes from the cysteine to the phenylalanine over 16 residues. Of all the DNA, just the CDR3 is kept, 48 bases in frame from base 1.

In the case of this clonotype: Its antigen target is currently unknown. Base qualities are missing; no much larger clone stands one base away.

RNA was extracted using the RNeasy kit, and roughly 0.45 to 1 microgram was reverse transcribed with random hexamers. The immunoSEQ multiplex PCR assay, covering 54 Vbeta and 13 Jbeta segments, was used to amplify TCR beta CDR3 regions. PCR amplification bias was corrected using a synthetic template baseline for primer optimization and computational correction. Per the source publication's procedure: Reads were assigned to V, D and J genes according to IMGT and analyzed in immunoSEQ Analyzer, with only productive sequences retained. To calculate clonality, Shannon entropy was normalized by log2 of the number of productive unique sequences and then subtracted from one. For each patient and control, public and private clones were evaluated among the 100 most prevalent clones. Clones were defined as Susac-specific if absent from the healthy and MS cohorts, from around 1,000 published viral clones and from other ImmuneACCESS disease sequences. The public reads were reprocessed in TCRdb via fastp at Q25 and MiXCR, keeping in-frame beta chains. CDR3 protein sequences are deduplicated, and each keeps its most common genes and DNA. TCRdb, not the authors, supplied the V and J calls. This sample lists 400,000 or so distinct CDR3 sequences; 75% to 90% were detected once. Of the sample, approximately 0.11% falls within the top ten clones.

The sequence is built from TRBV6-4 and TRBJ2-1, and perhaps TRBD1 as D gene, on 6 matching bases. The TCR sequence derives from a human donor with multiple sclerosis. Sequenced input: CD8+ T cells from PBMCs. The DNA reads as follows: TGTGCCAGCAGTGATACCGGGACAAATTCCTACAATGAGCAGTTCTTC. The translation is CASSDTGTNSYNEQFF.